This TCR beta chain was profiled in a study of T cell repertoires in cytomegalovirus infection. The wider study: CMV infection and matching HLA type were both indicated by public TCR beta signatures.

Points on this clonotype: Its matching antigen is unknown.

Findings of the study overall: HLA-C-restricted TCR beta clonotypes specific for CMV led the ex vivo response.

TCRdb re-analysed the reads in MiXCR, keeping a single row per CDR3 protein. The table lists about 100,000 distinct CDR3 sequences, roughly a quarter of them singletons. Between the trimmed V and J ends, which lost 5 bases and 5 bases, there was a span of 10 bases. The CDR3 spans 13 residues. Germline CDR1 reads MDHEN; CDR2 reads SYDVKM. Sequencing input: CD8+ T cells from PBMCs. The sequence was obtained from a human donor in good health (CMV status not recorded). Some clones in this sample may be carry-over from other donors' samples. V usage is TRBV28 and J usage is TRBJ1-5; no clear D. The CDR3 sequence is CASSGPVDQPQHF. DNA of the CDR3: TGTGCCAGCAGTGGACCCGTAGATCAGCCCCAGCATTTT.